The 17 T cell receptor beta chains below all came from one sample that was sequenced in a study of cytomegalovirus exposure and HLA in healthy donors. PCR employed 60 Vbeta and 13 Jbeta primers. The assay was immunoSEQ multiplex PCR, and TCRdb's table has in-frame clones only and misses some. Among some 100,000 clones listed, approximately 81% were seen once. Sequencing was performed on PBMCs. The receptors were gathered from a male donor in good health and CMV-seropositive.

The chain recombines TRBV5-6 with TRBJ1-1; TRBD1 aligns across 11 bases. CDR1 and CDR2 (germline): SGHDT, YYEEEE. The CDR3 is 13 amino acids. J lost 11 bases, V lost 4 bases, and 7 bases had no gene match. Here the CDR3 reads CASSPGQGAAAFF. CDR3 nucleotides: TGTGCCAGCAGCCCCGGACAGGGGGCCGCCGCTTTCTTT.

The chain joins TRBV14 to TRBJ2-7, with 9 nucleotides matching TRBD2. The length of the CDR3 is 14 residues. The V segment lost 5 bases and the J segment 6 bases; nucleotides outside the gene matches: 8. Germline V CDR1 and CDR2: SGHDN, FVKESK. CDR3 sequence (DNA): TGTGCCAGCAGCAATAGCGGGGGCCCCCTCGAGCAGTACTTC. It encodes CASSNSGGPLEQYF.

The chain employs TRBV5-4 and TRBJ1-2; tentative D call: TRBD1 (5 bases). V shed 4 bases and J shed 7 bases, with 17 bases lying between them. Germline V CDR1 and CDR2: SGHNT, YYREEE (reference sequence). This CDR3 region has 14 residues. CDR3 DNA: TGTGCCAGCAGCCTAAGCAGGGCGCTGGCTGGCTACACCTTC. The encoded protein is CASSLSRALAGYTF. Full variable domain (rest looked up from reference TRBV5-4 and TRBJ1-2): ETGVTQSPTHLIKTRGQQVTLRCSSQSGHNTVSWYQQALGQGPQFIFQYYREEENGRGNFPPRFSGLQFPNYSSELNVNALELDDSALYLCASSLSRALAGYTFGSGTRLTVV.

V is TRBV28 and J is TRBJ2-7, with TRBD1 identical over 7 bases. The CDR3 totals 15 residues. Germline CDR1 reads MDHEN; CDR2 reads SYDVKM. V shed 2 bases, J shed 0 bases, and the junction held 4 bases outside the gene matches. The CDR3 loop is CASSLLGQSSYEQYF. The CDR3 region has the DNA TGTGCCAGCAGTTTACTGGGACAGAGCTCCTACGAGCAGTACTTC.

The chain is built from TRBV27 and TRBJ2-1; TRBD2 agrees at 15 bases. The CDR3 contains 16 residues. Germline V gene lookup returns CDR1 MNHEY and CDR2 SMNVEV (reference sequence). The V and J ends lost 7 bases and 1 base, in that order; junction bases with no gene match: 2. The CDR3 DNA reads TGTGCCAGCATGGGACTAGCGGGGGGTTCCTACAATGAGCAGTTCTTC. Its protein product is CASMGLAGGSYNEQFF.

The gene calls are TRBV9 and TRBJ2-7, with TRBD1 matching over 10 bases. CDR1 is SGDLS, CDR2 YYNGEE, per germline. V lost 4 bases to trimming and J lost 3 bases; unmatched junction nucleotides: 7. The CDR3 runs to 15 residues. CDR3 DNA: TGTGCCAGCAGCACCCGACAGGGGGCCTACTACGAGCAGTACTTC. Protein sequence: CASSTRQGAYYEQYF.

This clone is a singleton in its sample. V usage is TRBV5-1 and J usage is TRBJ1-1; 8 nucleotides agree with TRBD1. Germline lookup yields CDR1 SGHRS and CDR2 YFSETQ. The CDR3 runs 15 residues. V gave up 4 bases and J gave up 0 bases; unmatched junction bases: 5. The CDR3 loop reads CASSPTDRVNTEAFF. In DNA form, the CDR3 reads TGCGCCAGCAGCCCGACGGACAGGGTGAACACTGAAGCTTTCTTT.

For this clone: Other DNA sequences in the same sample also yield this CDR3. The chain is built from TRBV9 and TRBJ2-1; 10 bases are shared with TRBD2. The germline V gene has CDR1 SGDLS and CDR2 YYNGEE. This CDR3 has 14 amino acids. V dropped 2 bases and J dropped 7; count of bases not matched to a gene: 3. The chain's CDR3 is CASSVEAGGNEQFF. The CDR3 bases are TGTGCCAGCAGCGTGGAAGCGGGGGGGAATGAGCAGTTCTTC.

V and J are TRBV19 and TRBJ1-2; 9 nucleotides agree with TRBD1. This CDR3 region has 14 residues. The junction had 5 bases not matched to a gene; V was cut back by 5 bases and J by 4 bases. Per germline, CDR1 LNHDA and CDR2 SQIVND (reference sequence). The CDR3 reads CASSPGTGTYGYTF. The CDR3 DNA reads TGTGCCAGTAGTCCCGGGACAGGGACCTATGGCTACACCTTC.

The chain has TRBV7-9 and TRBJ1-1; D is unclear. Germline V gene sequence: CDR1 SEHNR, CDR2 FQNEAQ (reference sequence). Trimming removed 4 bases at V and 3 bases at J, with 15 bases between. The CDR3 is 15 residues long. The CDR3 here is CASSSLSGGYTEAFF. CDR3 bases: TGTGCCAGCAGCTCTCTCAGCGGAGGATACACTGAAGCTTTCTTT.

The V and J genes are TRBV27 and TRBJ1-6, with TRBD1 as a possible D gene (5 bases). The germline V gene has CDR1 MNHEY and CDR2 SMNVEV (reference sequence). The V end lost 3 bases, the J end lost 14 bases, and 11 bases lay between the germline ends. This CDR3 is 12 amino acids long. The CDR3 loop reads CASSFKGTTLHF. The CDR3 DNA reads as TGTGCCAGCAGTTTTAAAGGGACTACCCTCCACTTT.

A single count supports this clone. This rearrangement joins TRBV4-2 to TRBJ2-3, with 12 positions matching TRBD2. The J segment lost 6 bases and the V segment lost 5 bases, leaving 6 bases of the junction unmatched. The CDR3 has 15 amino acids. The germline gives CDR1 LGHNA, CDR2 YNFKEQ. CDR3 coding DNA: TGTGCCAGCAGCACTACTAGCGGGGGGAGGGATACGCAGTATTTT. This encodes CASSTTSGGRDTQYF.

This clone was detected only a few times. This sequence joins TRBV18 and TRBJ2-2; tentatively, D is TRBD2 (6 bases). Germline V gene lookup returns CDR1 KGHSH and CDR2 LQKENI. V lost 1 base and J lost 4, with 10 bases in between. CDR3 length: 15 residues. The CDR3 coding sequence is TGTGCCAGCTCACCACAGGAGGGCGGCACCGGGGAGCTGTTTTTT. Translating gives CASSPQEGGTGELFF.

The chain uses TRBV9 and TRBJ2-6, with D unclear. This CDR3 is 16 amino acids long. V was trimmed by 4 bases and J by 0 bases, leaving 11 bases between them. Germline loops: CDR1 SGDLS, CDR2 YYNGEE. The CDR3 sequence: CASSQLESSGANVLTF. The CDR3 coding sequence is TGTGCCAGCAGCCAGTTGGAGAGCTCTGGGGCCAACGTCCTGACTTTC.

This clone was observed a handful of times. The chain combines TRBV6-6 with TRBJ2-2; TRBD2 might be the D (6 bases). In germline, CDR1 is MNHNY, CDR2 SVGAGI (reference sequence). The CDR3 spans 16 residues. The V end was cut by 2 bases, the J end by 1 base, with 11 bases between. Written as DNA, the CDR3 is TGTGCCAGCAGTTACGTTCCGGGACTGAACACCGGGGAGCTGTTTTTT. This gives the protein CASSYVPGLNTGELFF.

The CDR3 DNA sequence: TGTGCCATCAGTAGGGACAGGGGGCAGGAAAAACTGTTTTTT. Its translation: CAISRDRGQEKLFF. The chain recombines TRBV10-3 with TRBJ1-4, with 12 bases that match TRBD1. This CDR3 is built from 14 residues. Trimming at V came to 5 bases and at J to 8 bases, leaving 3 bases not matched to a gene. Germline V gene lookup returns CDR1 ENHRY and CDR2 SYGVKD.

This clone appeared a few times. CDR3 in DNA: TGTGCCAGCAGCTTGGATGCCGGGGTAGATACGCAGTATTTT. It is translated as CASSLDAGVDTQYF. The J gene is TRBJ2-3, the V gene TRBV5-5; TRBD2 might be the D (5 bases). Trimming left V 0 bases short and J 5 bases short, with 10 bases between. Germline CDR1 reads SGHKS; CDR2 reads YYEKEE (reference sequence). The CDR3 extends over 14 amino acids.